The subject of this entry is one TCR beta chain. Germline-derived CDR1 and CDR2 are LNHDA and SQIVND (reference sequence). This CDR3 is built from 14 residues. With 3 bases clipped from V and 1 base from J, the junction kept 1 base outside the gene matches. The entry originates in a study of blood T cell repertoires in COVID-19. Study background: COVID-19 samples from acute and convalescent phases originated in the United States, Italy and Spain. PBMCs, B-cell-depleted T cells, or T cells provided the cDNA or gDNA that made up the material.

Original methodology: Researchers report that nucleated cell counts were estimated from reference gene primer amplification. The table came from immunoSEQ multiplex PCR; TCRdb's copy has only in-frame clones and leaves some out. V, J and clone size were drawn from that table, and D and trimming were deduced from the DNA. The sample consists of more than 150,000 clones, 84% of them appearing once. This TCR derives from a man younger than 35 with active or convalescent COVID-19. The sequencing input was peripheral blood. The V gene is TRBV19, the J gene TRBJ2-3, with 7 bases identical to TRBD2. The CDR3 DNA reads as TGTGCCAGTAGTATGACTAGCCGCACAGATACGCAGTATTTT. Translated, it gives CASSMTSRTDTQYF.